Listed here are 12 T cell receptor beta chains from one sample, sequenced in a study of cytomegalovirus exposure and HLA in healthy donors. 13 Jbeta primers and 60 Vbeta primers were used for the PCR. Some clones are missing from TCRdb's copy, which holds only in-frame ones; the method was immunoSEQ multiplex PCR. The table records some 250,000 clones, 82% of them present only once. The sample comprised PBMCs. The receptors originated from a woman in her thirties or forties in good health and CMV-seropositive.

This clone was detected only a few times. The chain links TRBV5-1 to TRBJ1-4, with TRBD1 identical over 7 bases. The V gene end was trimmed by 3 bases and the J gene end by 8 bases; junction bases not matched to a gene: 10. The CDR3 totals 15 residues. Germline V CDR1 and CDR2: SGHRS, YFSETQ. The CDR3 is CASSSMTGSREKLFF. The CDR3 nucleotides read TGCGCCAGCAGCTCGATGACAGGGTCAAGGGAAAAACTGTTTTTT.

This clone turned up a few times. This sequence joins TRBV4-3 and TRBJ1-1, with D perhaps matching TRBD1 (6 bases). CDR1 LGHNA and CDR2 YSLEER come from the germline V gene. The CDR3 length is 17 residues. V lost 3 bases and J 0 bases, leaving 17 bases between the germline ends. Here the CDR3 DNA reads TGCGCCAGCAGCCAGGCACAGGGTAGGGTATTGAACACTGAAGCTTTCTTT. Its protein product is CASSQAQGRVLNTEAFF.

The V gene is TRBV4-1, the J gene TRBJ1-1; 10 nucleotides agree with TRBD1. Germline loops: CDR1 MGHRA, CDR2 YSYEKL. The V segment lost 7 bases and the J segment 4 bases; nucleotides outside the gene matches: 6. This CDR3 region has 14 residues. The CDR3 protein is CASTVDRGRTEAFF. The CDR3 DNA reads TGCGCCAGCACCGTAGACAGGGGGCGCACTGAAGCTTTCTTT.

The chain recombines TRBV6-5 with TRBJ2-3; TRBD2 aligns across 10 bases. Looked up from germline, CDR1 is MNHEY and CDR2 is SVGAGI. The ends lost 6 bases at V and 2 bases at J; junction bases unmatched: 8. CDR3 size: 16 residues. CDR3 DNA sequence: TGTGCCAGCAGCTACCGGACTAGCGGATTCACAGATACGCAGTATTTT. Its protein product is CASSYRTSGFTDTQYF.

V is TRBV6-1 and J is TRBJ1-2, with D unclear. Trimming pared 1 base from V and 7 bases from J, leaving 13 bases between. In germline, CDR1 is MNHNS, CDR2 SASEGT. The CDR3 totals 14 residues. The CDR3 is CASSEEGGSAGYTF. CDR3 bases: TGTGCCAGCAGTGAAGAGGGAGGGTCCGCTGGCTACACCTTC.

This clone was seen a single time. V and J are TRBV27 and TRBJ2-1, with 8 bases fitting TRBD2. Per germline, CDR1 MNHEY and CDR2 SMNVEV (reference sequence). The V gene end was trimmed by 6 bases and the J gene end by 5 bases; junction bases not matched to a gene: 6. The CDR3 has 14 amino acids. This CDR3 reads CASRDPGLDNEQFF. In DNA, the CDR3 is TGTGCCAGCAGGGACCCGGGACTAGACAATGAGCAGTTCTTC.

The chain employs TRBV20-1 and TRBJ2-3, with 7 bases fitting TRBD2. The CDR3 has 11 amino acids. CDR1 DFQATT and CDR2 SNEGSKA come from the germline V gene (reference sequence). J gave up 5 bases and V 4 bases, and 0 bases lay outside the gene matches. The CDR3 DNA is TGCAGTGCTACTAGCGGAGATACGCAGTATTTT. Protein: CSATSGDTQYF.

V and J are TRBV9 and TRBJ2-5; TRBD1 agrees at 7 bases. This CDR3 is built from 14 residues. CDR1 and CDR2 from the germline V gene are SGDLS and YYNGEE. The trim removed 3 bases at V and 2 bases at J, leaving 4 bases unmatched. The CDR3 reads CASSGLQGQETQYF. The CDR3 region has the DNA TGTGCCAGCAGCGGATTACAGGGGCAAGAGACCCAGTACTTC. Drawing the rest from reference TRBV9 and TRBJ2-5, the complete variable domain is DSGVTQTPKHLITATGQRVTLRCSPRSGDLSVYWYQQSLDQGLQFLIQYYNGEERAKGNILERFSAQQFPDLHSELNLSSLELGDSALYFCASSGLQGQETQYFGPGTRLLVL.

CDR3 protein: CASSSGAGYEQYF. In nucleotides, the CDR3 is TGTGCCAGCAGCTCGGGCGCAGGGTACGAGCAGTACTTC. The chain has TRBV5-4 and TRBJ2-5; D is perhaps TRBD1 (5 bases). The DNA end is a closer match to TRBJ2-7, so the J assignment may be wrong. Germline-derived CDR1 and CDR2 are SGHNT and YYREEE (reference sequence). The CDR3 runs 13 residues.

The CDR3 region has the DNA TGTGCCAGCAGGTCGCAGGGGAATTATGAGGGCTACACCTTC. This codes for CASRSQGNYEGYTF. This sequence joins TRBV27 and TRBJ1-2; tentative D call: TRBD1 (6 bases). Germline V CDR1 and CDR2: MNHEY, SMNVEV (reference sequence). V was pared by 6 bases and J by 8 bases, with 19 bases between. The CDR3 contains 14 residues.

This clone occurred a few times. The V call is TRBV7-3, the J call TRBJ1-6; unclear D gene. Germline values: CDR1 SGHTA, CDR2 FQGTGA. The CDR3 has 13 residues. The V end lost 3 bases, the J end lost 9 bases, and 9 bases lay between the germline ends. For the CDR3, the DNA is TGTGCCAGCAGCTTTGGAGGAAGTTCACCCCTCCACTTT. Its protein product is CASSFGGSSPLHF.

This clone was detected a few times. The V gene is TRBV7-2, the J gene TRBJ2-7, with 8 bases aligning to TRBD1. CDR1 is SGHTA, CDR2 FQGNSA, per germline. The CDR3 totals 19 residues. J lost 7 bases, V lost 0 bases, and 20 bases had no gene match. The DNA for the CDR3 is TGTGCCAGCAGCTTAGCCACATGGACAGGGACGCTTGTTTGGAAAGAGCAGTACTTC. Protein product: CASSLATWTGTLVWKEQYF.